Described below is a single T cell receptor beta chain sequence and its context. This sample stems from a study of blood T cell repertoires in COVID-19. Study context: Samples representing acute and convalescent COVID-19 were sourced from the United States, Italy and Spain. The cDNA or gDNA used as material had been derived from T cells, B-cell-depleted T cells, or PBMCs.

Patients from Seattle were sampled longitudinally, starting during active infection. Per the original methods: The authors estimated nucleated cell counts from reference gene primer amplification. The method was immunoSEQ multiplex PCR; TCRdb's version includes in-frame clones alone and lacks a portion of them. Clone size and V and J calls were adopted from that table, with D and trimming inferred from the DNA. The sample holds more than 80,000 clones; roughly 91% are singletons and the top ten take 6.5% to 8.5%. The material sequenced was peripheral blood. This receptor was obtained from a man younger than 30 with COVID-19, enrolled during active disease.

The CDR3 DNA reads TGTGCCAGCAGCTTAGGAAGGAGAGCAGGGGCCTACGAGCAGTACTTC. Translating gives CASSLGRRAGAYEQYF. The chain recombines TRBV7-2 with TRBJ2-7; possible D gene TRBD1, 6 bases. V was cut by 1 base and J by 2 bases, with 15 bases left in between. Looked up from germline, CDR1 is SGHTA and CDR2 is FQGNSA. This CDR3 region has 16 residues.